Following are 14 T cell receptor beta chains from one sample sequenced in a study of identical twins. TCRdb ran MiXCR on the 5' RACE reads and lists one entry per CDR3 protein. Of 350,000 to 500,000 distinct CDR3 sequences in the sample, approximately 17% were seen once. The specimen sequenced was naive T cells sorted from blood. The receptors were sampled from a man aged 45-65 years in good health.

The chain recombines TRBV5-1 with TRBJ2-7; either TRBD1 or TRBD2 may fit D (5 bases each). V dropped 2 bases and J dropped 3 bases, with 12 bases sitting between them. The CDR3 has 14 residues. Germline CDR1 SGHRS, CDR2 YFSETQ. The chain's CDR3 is CASSFGAAFYEQYF. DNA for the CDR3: TGCGCCAGCAGCTTCGGGGCGGCATTCTACGAGCAGTACTTC.

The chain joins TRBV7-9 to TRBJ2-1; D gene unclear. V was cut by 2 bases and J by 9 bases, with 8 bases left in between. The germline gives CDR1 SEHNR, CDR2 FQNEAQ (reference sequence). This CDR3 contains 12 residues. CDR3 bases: TGTGCCAGCAGCTTAAATGCACGTGAGCAGTTCTTC. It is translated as CASSLNAREQFF.

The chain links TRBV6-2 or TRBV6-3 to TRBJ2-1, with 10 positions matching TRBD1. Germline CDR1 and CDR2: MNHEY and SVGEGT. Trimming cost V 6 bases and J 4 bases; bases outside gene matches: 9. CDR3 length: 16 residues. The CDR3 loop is CASSETRDRGYNEQFF. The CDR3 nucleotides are TGTGCCAGCAGCGAGACTAGGGACAGGGGTTACAATGAGCAGTTCTTC.

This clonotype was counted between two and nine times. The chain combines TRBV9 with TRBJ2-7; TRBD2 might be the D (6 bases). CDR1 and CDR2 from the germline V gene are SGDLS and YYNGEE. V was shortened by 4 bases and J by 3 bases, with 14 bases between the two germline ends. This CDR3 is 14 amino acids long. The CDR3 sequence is CASSPYAGIYEQYF. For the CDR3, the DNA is TGTGCCAGCAGCCCATATGCGGGGATCTACGAGCAGTACTTC.

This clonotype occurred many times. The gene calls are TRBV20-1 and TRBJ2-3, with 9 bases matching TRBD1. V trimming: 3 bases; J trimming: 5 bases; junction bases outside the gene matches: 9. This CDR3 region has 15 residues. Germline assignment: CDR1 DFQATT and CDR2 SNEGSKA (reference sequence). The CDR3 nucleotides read TGCAGTGCTAGGCAATGGGACAGGGTAGGAGATACGCAGTATTTT. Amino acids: CSARQWDRVGDTQYF.

The CDR3 loop reads CASSAVDRNSYEQYF. CDR3 nucleotide sequence: TGTGCCAGCAGCGCCGTCGACAGAAACTCCTACGAGCAGTACTTC. The chain couples TRBV7-9 to TRBJ2-7; TRBD1 might be the D (5 bases). V was trimmed by 5 bases and J by 0 bases, leaving 14 bases between them. The CDR3 covers 15 residues. The germline gives CDR1 SEHNR, CDR2 FQNEAQ (reference sequence). Combining the CDR3 with reference TRBV7-9 and TRBJ2-7 gives the whole variable domain DTGVSQNPRHKITKRGQNVTFRCDPISEHNRLYWYRQTLGQGPEFLTYFQNEAQLEKSRLLSDRFSAERPKGSFSTLEIQRTEQGDSAMYLCASSAVDRNSYEQYFGPGTRLTVT.

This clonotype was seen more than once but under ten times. The chain's CDR3 is CASSLGTTGRQYF. CDR3 DNA sequence: TGTGCCAGCAGCTTAGGGACCACGGGTCGGCAGTATTTT. The genes are TRBV5-8 and TRBJ2-3; D is perhaps TRBD1 or TRBD2 (5 bases each). Trimming left V 2 bases short and J 11 bases short, with 15 bases between. The CDR3 totals 13 residues. Germline loops: CDR1 SGHTS, CDR2 YDEGEE.

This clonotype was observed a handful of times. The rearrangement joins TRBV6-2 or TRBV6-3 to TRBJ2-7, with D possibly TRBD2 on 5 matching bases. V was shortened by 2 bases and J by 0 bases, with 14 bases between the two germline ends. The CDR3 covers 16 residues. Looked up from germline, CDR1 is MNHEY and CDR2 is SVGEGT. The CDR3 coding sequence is TGTGCCAGCAGTTACAGGAGACGGGGTCTCTCCTACGAGCAGTACTTC. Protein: CASSYRRRGLSYEQYF.

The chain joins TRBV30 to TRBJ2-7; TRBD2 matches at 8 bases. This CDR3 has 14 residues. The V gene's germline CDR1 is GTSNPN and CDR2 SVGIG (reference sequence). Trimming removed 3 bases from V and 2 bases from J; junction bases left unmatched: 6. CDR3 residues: CAWSYGTRTYEQYF. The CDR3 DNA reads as TGTGCCTGGAGCTACGGGACTAGGACCTACGAGCAGTACTTC.

The CDR3 loop reads CASSPTRGYEQYF. The CDR3 DNA reads as TGTGCCAGCAGCCCTACGCGCGGCTACGAGCAGTACTTC. The rearrangement uses TRBV7-2 and TRBJ2-7; D not resolved. CDR3 length equals 13 residues. V lost 5 bases, J lost 3 bases, and 11 bases lay in between. Looked up from germline, CDR1 is SGHTA and CDR2 is FQGNSA.

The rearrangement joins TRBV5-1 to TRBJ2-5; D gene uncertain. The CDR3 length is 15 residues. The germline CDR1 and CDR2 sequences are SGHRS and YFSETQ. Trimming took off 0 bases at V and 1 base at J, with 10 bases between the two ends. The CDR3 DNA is TGCGCCAGCAGCTTGGAGGGATTAAGCCAAGAGACCCAGTACTTC. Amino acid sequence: CASSLEGLSQETQYF.

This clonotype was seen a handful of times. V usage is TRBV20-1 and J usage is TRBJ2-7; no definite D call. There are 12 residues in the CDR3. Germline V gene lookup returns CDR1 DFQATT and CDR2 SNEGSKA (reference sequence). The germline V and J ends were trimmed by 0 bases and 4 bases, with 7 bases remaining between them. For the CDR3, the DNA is TGCAGTGCTAGAGATTCAGGATACGAGCAGTACTTC. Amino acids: CSARDSGYEQYF.

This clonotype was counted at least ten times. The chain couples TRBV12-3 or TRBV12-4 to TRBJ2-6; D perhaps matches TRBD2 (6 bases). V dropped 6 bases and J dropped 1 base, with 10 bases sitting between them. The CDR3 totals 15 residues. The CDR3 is CASRLAGSGANVLTF. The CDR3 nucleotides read TGTGCCAGCAGGCTTGCGGGGTCTGGGGCCAACGTCCTGACTTTC.

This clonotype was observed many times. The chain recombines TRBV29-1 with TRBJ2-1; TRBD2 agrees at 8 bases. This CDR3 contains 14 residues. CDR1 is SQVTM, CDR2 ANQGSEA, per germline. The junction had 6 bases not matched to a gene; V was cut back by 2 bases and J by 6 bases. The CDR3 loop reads CSVEIAGRRNEQFF. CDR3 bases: TGCAGCGTTGAAATAGCGGGACGTCGCAATGAGCAGTTCTTC.